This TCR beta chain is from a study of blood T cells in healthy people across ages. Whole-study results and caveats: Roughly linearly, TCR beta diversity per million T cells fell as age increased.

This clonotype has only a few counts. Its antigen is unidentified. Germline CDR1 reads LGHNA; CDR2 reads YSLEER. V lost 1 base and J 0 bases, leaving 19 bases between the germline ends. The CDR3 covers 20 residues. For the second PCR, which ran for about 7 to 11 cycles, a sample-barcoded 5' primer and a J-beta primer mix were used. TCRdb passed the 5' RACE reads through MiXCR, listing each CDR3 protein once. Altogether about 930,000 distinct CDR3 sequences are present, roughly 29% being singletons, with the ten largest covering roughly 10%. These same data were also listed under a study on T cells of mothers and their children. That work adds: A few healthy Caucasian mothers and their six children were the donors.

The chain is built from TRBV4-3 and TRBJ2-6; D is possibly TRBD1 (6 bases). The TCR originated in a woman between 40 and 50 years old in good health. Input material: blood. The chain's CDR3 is CASSQGVGAGTYSGANVLTF. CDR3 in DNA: TGCGCCAGCAGCCAAGGAGTTGGTGCAGGGACATACTCTGGGGCCAACGTCCTGACTTTC.